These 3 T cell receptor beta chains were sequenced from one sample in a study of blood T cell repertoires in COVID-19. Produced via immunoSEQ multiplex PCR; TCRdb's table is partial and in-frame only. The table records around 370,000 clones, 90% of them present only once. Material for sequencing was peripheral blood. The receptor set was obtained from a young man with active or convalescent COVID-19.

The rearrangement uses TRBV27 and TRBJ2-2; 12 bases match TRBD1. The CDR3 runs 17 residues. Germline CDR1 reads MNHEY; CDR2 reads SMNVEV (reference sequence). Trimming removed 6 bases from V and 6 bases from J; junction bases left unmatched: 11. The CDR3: CASSPDPGTGGSGELFF. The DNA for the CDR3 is TGTGCCAGCAGCCCGGATCCGGGGACAGGGGGCTCCGGGGAGCTGTTTTTT.

The CDR3: CASSVDRGFYNEQFF. The CDR3 coding sequence is TGTGCCAGCAGCGTGGACAGGGGATTTTACAATGAGCAGTTCTTC. This chain links TRBV6-5 with TRBJ2-1, with 9 bases aligning to TRBD1. This CDR3 is 15 amino acids long. Germline lookup yields CDR1 MNHEY and CDR2 SVGAGI. V lost 6 bases and J lost 4; bases outside the gene matches: 7.

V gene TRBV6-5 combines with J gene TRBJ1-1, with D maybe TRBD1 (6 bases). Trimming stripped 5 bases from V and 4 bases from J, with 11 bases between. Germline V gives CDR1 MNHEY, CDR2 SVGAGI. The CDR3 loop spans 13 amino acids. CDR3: CASSPQGTTEAFF. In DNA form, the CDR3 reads TGTGCCAGCAGTCCCCAGGGGACCACTGAAGCTTTCTTT.